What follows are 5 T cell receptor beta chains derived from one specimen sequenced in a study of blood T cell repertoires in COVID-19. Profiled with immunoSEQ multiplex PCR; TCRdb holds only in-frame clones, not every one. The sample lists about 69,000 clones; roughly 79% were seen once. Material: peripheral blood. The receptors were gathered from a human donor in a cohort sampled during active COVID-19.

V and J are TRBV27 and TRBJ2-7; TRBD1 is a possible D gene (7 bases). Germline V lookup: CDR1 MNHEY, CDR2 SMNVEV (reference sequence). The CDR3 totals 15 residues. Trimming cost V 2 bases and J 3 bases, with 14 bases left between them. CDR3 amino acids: CASSLRRQGGYEQYF. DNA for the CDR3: TGTGCCAGCAGTTTACGGAGGCAGGGGGGCTACGAGCAGTACTTC.

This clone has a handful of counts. DNA for the CDR3: TGTGCCAGCACGAGGACAGGGCAAGCCTACGAGCAGTACTTC. Translation: CASTRTGQAYEQYF. V and J are TRBV28 and TRBJ2-7; 8 positions match TRBD1. There are 14 residues in the CDR3. The germline V gene has CDR1 MDHEN and CDR2 SYDVKM. V gave up 7 bases and J gave up 2 bases; unmatched junction bases: 7.

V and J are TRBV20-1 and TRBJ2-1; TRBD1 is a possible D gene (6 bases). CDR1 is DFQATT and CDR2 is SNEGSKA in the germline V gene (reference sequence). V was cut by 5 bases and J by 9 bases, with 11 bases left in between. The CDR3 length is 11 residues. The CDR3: CSAPTGSEQFF. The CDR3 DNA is TGCAGTGCTCCGACAGGCAGTGAGCAGTTCTTC.

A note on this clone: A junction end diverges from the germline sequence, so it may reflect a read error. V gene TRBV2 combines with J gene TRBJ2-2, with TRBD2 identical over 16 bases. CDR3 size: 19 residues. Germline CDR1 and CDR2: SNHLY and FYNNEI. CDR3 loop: CARSAPGTSGGAGTGELFF. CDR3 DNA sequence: TGTGCCCGCAGTGCGCCCGGGACTAGCGGGGGGGCGGGCACCGGGGAGCTGTTTTTT.

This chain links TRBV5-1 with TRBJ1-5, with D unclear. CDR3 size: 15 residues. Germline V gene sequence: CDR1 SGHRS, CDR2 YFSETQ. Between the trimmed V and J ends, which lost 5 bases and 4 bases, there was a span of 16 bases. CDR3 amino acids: CASSETPGGNQPQHF. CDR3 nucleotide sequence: TGCGCCAGCAGTGAGACTCCGGGAGGAAATCAGCCCCAGCATTTT. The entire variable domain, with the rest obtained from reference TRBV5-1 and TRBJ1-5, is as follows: KAGVTQTPRYLIKTRGQQVTLSCSPISGHRSVSWYQQTPGQGLQFLFEYFSETQRNKGNFPGRFSGRQFSNSRSEMNVSTLELGDSALYLCASSETPGGNQPQHFGDGTRLSIL.